The 4 T cell receptor beta chains listed next were all sequenced from one sample in a study of Graves' ophthalmopathy and Graves' hyperthyroidism. Amplified material comprised TCR beta CDR3 regions derived from RNA transcripts. The first-round RT-PCR employed HTBI primers together with the Qiagen OneStep RT-PCR kit. A multiplex PCR was then performed as the second round. Each CDR3 protein is one row after TCRdb ran MiXCR on the multiplex PCR reads. The sample shows just over 400,000 distinct CDR3 sequences, more than 20% of them seen only once. The material sequenced was peripheral blood. The receptors here all came from a woman younger than 35 with stable Graves' hyperthyroidism.

On this clonotype: This may arise from a read error, as a much more abundant clone is one base away. The genes are TRBV24-1 and TRBJ2-2, with 7 bases matching TRBD2. The CDR3 is 17 amino acids. Germline CDR1 KGHDR, CDR2 SFDVKD. DNA for the CDR3: TGTGCCACCAGTGATCCTCGGAGGGGCGGGAGTACCGGGGAGCTGTGTTTT. This codes for CATSDPRRGGSTGELCF.

In this sample, this clonotype turned up many times. V gene TRBV12-3 or TRBV12-4 combines with J gene TRBJ2-5; either TRBD1 or TRBD2 may supply D (5 bases each). V was cut by 3 bases and J by 1 base, with 9 bases left in between. The CDR3 consists of 14 residues. The CDR3 here is CASSFPGPQETQYF. In DNA, the CDR3 is TGTGCCAGCAGTTTCCCGGGACCCCAAGAGACCCAGTACTTC.

This clonotype has only a few counts. V is TRBV4-1 and J is TRBJ1-5; perhaps TRBD1 as D (6 bases). CDR3 length: 15 residues. Per the germline V gene, CDR1 is MGHRA and CDR2 is YSYEKL. V lost 0 bases, J lost 4 bases, and 10 bases lay in between. CDR3 loop: CASSQDGGGNQPQHF. The CDR3 nucleotides are TGCGCCAGCAGCCAAGACGGAGGGGGAAATCAGCCCCAGCATTTT.

At least ten counts were recorded for this clonotype. The genes are TRBV6-2 or TRBV6-3 and TRBJ2-5; 12 positions match TRBD1. The CDR3 runs to 15 residues. Unmatched junction bases numbered 8, after V lost 2 bases and J lost 10 bases. CDR1 MNHEY and CDR2 SVGEGT come from the germline V gene. The CDR3, as DNA: TGTGCCAGCAGTTACGTGACGGGGACAGGGGGCGACCAGTACTTC. It translates to CASSYVTGTGGDQYF.